This TCR beta chain was captured by sequencing in a study of T cells in Graves' hyperthyroidism and ophthalmopathy. At the level of the study: The blood sample was taken at first diagnosis, before treatment began. Regarding the study as a whole: Blood also contained most expanded thyroid clonotypes above 0.001.

The CDR3 length is 16 residues. Germline V CDR1 and CDR2: SNHLY, FYNNEI. V lost 4 bases to trimming and J lost 2 bases, with 15 bases between them. The sample of blood was obtained at first hyperthyroidism diagnosis (before any ophthalmopathy symptoms). The TCR beta CDR3 regions underwent amplification using RNA transcripts as the source. RT-PCR in the first round (using the HTBI primer set) targeted the TCR CDR3. TCRdb reprocessed the multiplex PCR reads via MiXCR and lists one record per CDR3 protein. The top ten hold roughly 20% of the sample, which has about 380,000 distinct CDR3 sequences, 13% seen once. This clonotype was seen ten or more times. Its antigen is as yet unknown.

The specimen sequenced was blood. The chain uses TRBV2 and TRBJ2-1; D is unclear. This clonotype originated in a man aged 25 to 45 with Graves' hyperthyroidism that later progressed to Graves' ophthalmopathy. CDR3 sequence reads: CASSVSLSTTYNEQFF. The CDR3 DNA follows: TGTGCCAGCAGTGTCTCACTTTCCACAACCTACAATGAGCAGTTCTTC.